These 17 T cell receptor beta chains were all obtained from the same sample, sequenced in a study of TIL therapy for anti-PD-1-resistant metastatic lung cancer. Time point of the sample: pre-treatment sample, taken before nivolumab and TIL therapy. This was the immunoSEQ v3 assay. The protocol was immunoSEQ multiplex PCR, while the TCRdb copy is restricted to in-frame clones and leaves out a portion. The table lists some 18,000 clones, roughly 80% of them singletons, with approximately 2% in the top ten. The sample was blood, taken at baseline. The receptors shown here come from a person aged 25 to 85 with non-small cell lung cancer.

The chain is built from TRBV5-1 and TRBJ2-5, with TRBD1 matching 11 bases. Germline V CDR1 and CDR2: SGHRS, YFSETQ. Trimming took 0 bases from V and 5 from J; bases not matched to a gene: 6. This CDR3 comprises 16 residues. CDR3 bases: TGCGCCAGCAGCTTGGACTGGACAGGGGGCCGGGAGACCCAGTACTTC. Residues: CASSLDWTGGRETQYF.

The chain employs TRBV2 and TRBJ1-2; D uncertain. Germline CDR1 is SNHLY and CDR2 is FYNNEI. This CDR3 comprises 11 residues. V was pared by 3 bases and J by 8 bases, with 7 bases between. The CDR3 protein is CASSESTGYTF. CDR3 bases: TGTGCCAGCAGTGAGTCGACAGGCTACACCTTC.

The rearrangement uses TRBV9 and TRBJ1-1, with 7 positions matching TRBD1. Per germline, CDR1 SGDLS and CDR2 YYNGEE. Losses at the gene ends were 3 bases for V and 6 bases for J; bases not matched to a gene: 8. The CDR3 spans 14 residues. CDR3: CASSAGGQSAEAFF. In DNA, the CDR3 is TGTGCCAGCAGCGCGGGGGGACAGTCGGCTGAAGCTTTCTTT.

The chain recombines TRBV7-9 with TRBJ2-1; D possibly corresponds to TRBD2 (6 bases). This CDR3 spans 10 amino acids. Per germline, CDR1 SEHNR and CDR2 FQNEAQ (reference sequence). CDR3 loop: CGAGGNEQFF. The CDR3 bases are TGTGGAGCAGGAGGGAATGAGCAGTTCTTC.

The chain employs TRBV18 and TRBJ2-3; TRBD2 agrees at 7 bases. Germline CDR1 and CDR2: KGHSH and LQKENI. This CDR3 has 17 amino acids. V dropped 1 base and J dropped 2; count of bases not matched to a gene: 9. The CDR3 region has the DNA TGTGCCAGCTCACCACGCCCGGTAACTAGCGTCACAGATACGCAGTATTTT. This codes for CASSPRPVTSVTDTQYF.

This rearrangement joins TRBV2 to TRBJ2-5; D uncertain. Per the germline V gene, CDR1 is SNHLY and CDR2 is FYNNEI. V was clipped by 4 bases and J by 11 bases, with 14 bases between them. There are 12 residues in the CDR3. The CDR3 DNA reads as TGTGCCAGCAGTGTCTTCAATGGGGAACAGTACTTC. Residues: CASSVFNGEQYF.

This clone was counted only a few times. The V gene is TRBV18, the J gene TRBJ1-5; weak D call: TRBD1 (6 bases). Looked up from germline, CDR1 is KGHSH and CDR2 is LQKENI. The CDR3 extends over 15 amino acids. V shed 5 bases and J shed 3 bases, with 14 bases lying between them. The CDR3 is CASSWGQNFNQPQHF. Written as DNA, the CDR3 is TGTGCCAGCTCATGGGGACAAAACTTCAATCAGCCCCAGCATTTT. The entire variable domain, with the rest obtained from reference TRBV18 and TRBJ1-5, is as follows: NAGVMQNPRHLVRRRGQEARLRCSPMKGHSHVYWYRQLPEEGLKFMVYLQKENIIDESGMPKERFSAEFPKEGPSILRIQQVVRGDSAAYFCASSWGQNFNQPQHFGDGTRLSIL.

This clone showed up just once. This chain joins TRBV4-3 and TRBJ2-6; D not certain. Trimming took 0 bases from V and 3 from J, leaving 3 bases between them. Germline V gene data show CDR1 as LGHNA and CDR2 as YSLEER. The CDR3 runs to 14 residues. The DNA of the CDR3 is TGCGCCAGCAGCCAAGATCTTGGGGCCAACGTCCTGACTTTC. This sequence encodes CASSQDLGANVLTF.

This clone is a singleton in its sample. The chain has TRBV5-1 and TRBJ1-2; D might be TRBD1 (5 bases). This CDR3 contains 15 residues. The V and J ends lost 2 bases and 0 bases respectively, with 11 bases between them. Germline V gene lookup returns CDR1 SGHRS and CDR2 YFSETQ. The CDR3 nucleotides are TGCGCCAGCAGCTTAGGGACGGTGGCTAACTATGGCTACACCTTC. It is translated as CASSLGTVANYGYTF. Together with reference TRBV5-1 and TRBJ1-2, the CDR3 gives the full variable domain: KAGVTQTPRYLIKTRGQQVTLSCSPISGHRSVSWYQQTPGQGLQFLFEYFSETQRNKGNFPGRFSGRQFSNSRSEMNVSTLELGDSALYLCASSLGTVANYGYTFGSGTRLTVV.

The chain couples TRBV5-1 to TRBJ1-2; 10 bases match TRBD1. Germline V CDR1 and CDR2: SGHRS, YFSETQ. The CDR3 runs 16 residues. V trimming: 0 bases; J trimming: 2 bases; junction bases outside the gene matches: 4. CDR3 in DNA: TGCGCCAGCAGCTTGGGGCAGGACAGGGGGAACTATGGCTACACCTTC. Translated, it gives CASSLGQDRGNYGYTF.

This clone was seen just once. The chain carries TRBV10-2 and TRBJ2-5; a weak D match, TRBD1 (6 bases). The CDR3 is 15 residues long. With 7 bases removed from V and 4 bases from J, the gap between germline ends came to 19 bases. From germline, CDR1 is WSHSY and CDR2 SAAADI. CDR3 coding DNA: TGCGCCAGCAAGAGACCTGGGGTGGGGGCAGAGACCCAGTACTTC. Protein sequence: CASKRPGVGAETQYF.

The rearrangement uses TRBV7-3 and TRBJ2-1, with D hard to call. Germline V gene sequence: CDR1 SGHTA, CDR2 FQGTGA. V was cut by 5 bases and J by 1 base, with 12 bases left in between. This CDR3 has 15 residues. In DNA, the CDR3 is TGTGCCAGCAGCCTTCTAGGTCAATCCTACAATGAGCAGTTCTTC. Protein sequence: CASSLLGQSYNEQFF.

This clone occurred a few times. The rearrangement joins TRBV19 to TRBJ1-1, with D possibly TRBD1 on 5 matching bases. The CDR3 is made up of 14 amino acids. Germline V gene sequence: CDR1 LNHDA, CDR2 SQIVND (reference sequence). The ends were cut back, 10 bases at V and 6 bases at J, with 21 bases in the middle. The CDR3 sequence: CATTYEGRVSEAFF. As DNA, the CDR3 is TGTGCCACCACCTACGAGGGGCGGGTGTCTGAAGCTTTCTTT.

The rearrangement uses TRBV29-1 and TRBJ1-1; D gene unclear. V was trimmed by 2 bases and J by 0 bases, leaving 7 bases between them. CDR1 and CDR2 from the germline V gene are SQVTM and ANQGSEA. The CDR3 is 13 residues long. CDR3 nucleotides: TGCAGCGTTGAATCGGATATGAACACTGAAGCTTTCTTT. Translation: CSVESDMNTEAFF.

This rearrangement joins TRBV4-1 to TRBJ1-5; D call uncertain. Germline values: CDR1 MGHRA, CDR2 YSYEKL. This CDR3 comprises 14 residues. The V end lost 8 bases, the J end lost 0 bases, and 11 bases lay between the germline ends. In DNA, the CDR3 is TGCGCCAGCTCCTCTGGGCATAGCAATCAGCCCCAGCATTTT. It yields the protein CASSSGHSNQPQHF.

V and J are TRBV6-1 and TRBJ2-1; the match to TRBD1 covers 7 bases. V lost 5 bases, J lost 3 bases, and 4 bases stayed unmatched. CDR1 and CDR2 (germline): MNHNS, SASEGT. This CDR3 is built from 14 residues. Here the CDR3 reads CASSSGTVYNEQFF. CDR3 DNA: TGTGCCAGCAGTTCCGGGACAGTCTACAATGAGCAGTTCTTC.

CDR3 amino acids: CASSSRVRGTSIYGYTF. CDR3 coding DNA: TGTGCCAGCAGTTCACGGGTCCGGGGGACTTCTATCTATGGCTACACCTTC. The chain uses TRBV27 and TRBJ1-2, with a possible D match to TRBD1 (5 bases). Germline V gene data show CDR1 as MNHEY and CDR2 as SMNVEV (reference sequence). The CDR3 covers 17 residues. Trimming shortened V by 4 bases and J by 4 bases, and 22 bases separated the two germline ends.